The 24 T cell receptor beta chains presented below share a single source sample, sequenced in a study of PD-L1 blockade in urothelial cancer. Clones were read by immunoSEQ multiplex PCR, and TCRdb kept only the in-frame ones, dropping some. This table holds tens of thousands of clones, 84% found once. The sample was PBMCs, taken around atezolizumab (anti-PD-L1) treatment. The receptors here all came from a man aged 55-75 years with urothelial cancer.

The chain couples TRBV14 to TRBJ1-3; the D gene is possibly TRBD1 (5 bases). This CDR3 contains 15 residues. CDR1 and CDR2 from the germline V gene are SGHDN and FVKESK. The V end lost 4 bases, the J end lost 1 base, and 11 bases lay between the germline ends. The CDR3 sequence: CASSLYGGSGNTIYF. The CDR3 region has the DNA TGTGCCAGCAGCCTGTACGGGGGTTCTGGAAACACCATATATTTT.

V gene TRBV6-6 combines with J gene TRBJ2-7, with 11 nucleotides matching TRBD2. There are 15 residues in the CDR3. With 0 bases clipped from V and 7 bases from J, the junction kept 5 bases outside the gene matches. Germline values: CDR1 MNHNY, CDR2 SVGAGI (reference sequence). The CDR3 DNA reads as TGTGCCAGCAGTTACTCCGGGACTAGCGGAGGAGAGCAGTACTTC. Translating it yields CASSYSGTSGGEQYF.

The genes are TRBV5-4 and TRBJ2-7; 7 bases align to TRBD1. J lost 4 bases, V lost 4 bases, and 2 bases had no gene match. CDR1 SGHNT and CDR2 YYREEE come from the germline V gene (reference sequence). The CDR3 has 12 residues. For the CDR3, the DNA is TGTGCCAGCAGCCGGGGACAGTACGAGCAGTACTTC. Its translation: CASSRGQYEQYF.

The chain employs TRBV11-3 and TRBJ2-1, with TRBD2 matching over 7 bases. J was trimmed by 6 bases and V by 5 bases; bases with no gene match: 10. This CDR3 contains 15 residues. Germline V lookup: CDR1 SGHNT, CDR2 YENEEA. This chain's CDR3 is CASSTRRTRSNEQFF. The CDR3 coding sequence is TGTGCCAGCAGCACGAGAAGGACTAGATCCAATGAGCAGTTCTTC.

The rearrangement links TRBV6-5 to TRBJ1-1; D is uncertain. Germline V lookup: CDR1 MNHEY, CDR2 SVGAGI. The CDR3 has 14 residues. V was cut by 7 bases and J by 0 bases, with 12 bases left in between. The CDR3 DNA reads as TGTGCCAGCAAACCGGGAATCATGAACACTGAAGCTTTCTTT. Translation gives CASKPGIMNTEAFF.

The V and J genes are TRBV7-2 and TRBJ2-1, with 7 bases matching TRBD1. Losses at the gene ends were 5 bases for V and 6 bases for J; bases not matched to a gene: 10. Germline lookup yields CDR1 SGHTA and CDR2 FQGNSA. CDR3 length: 15 residues. CDR3 coding DNA: TGTGCCAGCAGCCTTTCCGGGACAGAGTTCAATGAGCAGTTCTTC. It specifies CASSLSGTEFNEQFF.

The V and J genes are TRBV7-8 and TRBJ2-7; TRBD1 aligns across 9 bases. CDR1 is SGHVS and CDR2 is FQNEAQ in the germline V gene. V lost 5 bases to trimming and J lost 3 bases; unmatched junction nucleotides: 8. This CDR3 has 15 residues. The CDR3 loop reads CASSQRDRANYEQYF. DNA of the CDR3: TGTGCCAGCAGCCAAAGGGACAGGGCTAACTACGAGCAGTACTTC. The full variable domain, with the rest looked up from reference TRBV7-8 and TRBJ2-7, is GAGVSQSPRYKVAKRGQDVALRCDPISGHVSLFWYQQALGQGPEFLTYFQNEAQLDKSGLPSDRFFAERPEGSVSTLKIQRTQQEDSAVYLCASSQRDRANYEQYFGPGTRLTVT.

Written as DNA, the CDR3 is TGTGCCAGCAGCCAAGTAGTCTCGAGGACAGGGGCTCCGGCTTTCTTT. Residues: CASSQVVSRTGAPAFF. The V gene is TRBV4-2, the J gene TRBJ1-1, with 9 bases matching TRBD1. Germline CDR1 LGHNA, CDR2 YNFKEQ. V gave up 1 base and J gave up 11 bases; unmatched junction bases: 14. The CDR3 spans 16 residues.

This rearrangement joins TRBV27 to TRBJ2-7; 9 bases agree with TRBD2. Germline V gives CDR1 MNHEY, CDR2 SMNVEV (reference sequence). The CDR3 is 14 amino acids. After removal of 4 bases from V and 2 bases from J, the junction contained 3 bases not matched to a gene. The CDR3 nucleotides read TGTGCCAGCAGTTATAGCGGGAGTGCCTACGAGCAGTACTTC. Its translation is CASSYSGSAYEQYF.

CDR3 sequence: CAAVGQNTEAFF. In DNA form, the CDR3 reads TGTGCAGCGGTTGGGCAGAACACTGAAGCTTTCTTT. V is TRBV28 and J is TRBJ1-1; D uncertain. The CDR3 runs to 12 residues. Germline CDR1 is MDHEN and CDR2 is SYDVKM.

This sequence joins TRBV7-2 and TRBJ2-7; D is possibly TRBD1 or TRBD2 (6 bases each). Trimming pared 5 bases from V and 3 bases from J, leaving 17 bases between. The CDR3 length is 15 residues. Germline V gives CDR1 SGHTA, CDR2 FQGNSA. The CDR3 nucleotides read TGTGCCAGCAGCGTAGGGGGGACAATCCGCTACGAGCAGTACTTC. Encoded protein: CASSVGGTIRYEQYF.

CDR3 nucleotide sequence: TGTGCCGTAATGGGACAGGGAAGACCTGAAGCTTTCTTT. Its protein product is CAVMGQGRPEAFF. The chain couples TRBV10-3 to TRBJ1-1, with TRBD1 matching 9 bases. The CDR3 is 13 amino acids. The J segment lost 6 bases and the V segment lost 11 bases, leaving 10 bases of the junction unmatched. Germline CDR1 reads ENHRY; CDR2 reads SYGVKD.

On this clone: Other DNA sequences in this specimen translate into the identical CDR3. The CDR3 spells CASSYKGLVDEQYF. The CDR3 bases are TGTGCCAGCAGCTACAAGGGACTAGTCGACGAGCAGTACTTC. This rearrangement joins TRBV6-5 to TRBJ2-7, with 8 bases aligning to TRBD2. CDR1 is MNHEY and CDR2 is SVGAGI in the germline V gene. V was clipped by 6 bases and J by 5 bases; unmatched bases: 9. This CDR3 spans 14 amino acids.

This chain links TRBV5-4 with TRBJ2-2, with 8 bases matching TRBD1. V dropped 0 bases and J dropped 7; count of bases not matched to a gene: 5. The CDR3 spans 15 residues. From germline, CDR1 is SGHNT and CDR2 YYREEE (reference sequence). The CDR3 sequence: CASSLVQGVHGELFF. The CDR3 bases are TGTGCCAGCAGCTTGGTACAGGGGGTTCACGGGGAGCTGTTTTTT.

V is TRBV11-2 and J is TRBJ2-4; unclear D gene. Looked up from germline, CDR1 is SGHAT and CDR2 is FQNNGV. This CDR3 has 15 amino acids. V shed 5 bases and J shed 0 bases, with 11 bases lying between them. CDR3 amino acids: CASSPVILAKNIQYF. CDR3 in DNA: TGTGCCAGCAGCCCAGTAATTCTAGCCAAAAACATTCAGTACTTC.

The rearrangement joins TRBV6-1 to TRBJ2-6; 8 bases are a match to TRBD2. This CDR3 region has 14 residues. Looked up from germline, CDR1 is MNHNS and CDR2 is SASEGT. Trimming at V came to 11 bases and at J to 2 bases, leaving 5 bases not matched to a gene. CDR3 nucleotides: TGTGCCTCAATCGGGGGGGCTGGGGCCAACGTCCTGACTTTC. Protein product: CASIGGAGANVLTF.

This clone was recorded once. V and J are TRBV25-1 and TRBJ2-7, with 7 bases matching TRBD2. The CDR3 length is 14 residues. V was clipped by 6 bases and J by 5 bases; unmatched bases: 10. Per germline, CDR1 MGHDK and CDR2 SYGVNS. The CDR3 nucleotides read TGTGCCAGCAGCGGGAGCGGGGCTGACAACGAGCAGTACTTC. This encodes CASSGSGADNEQYF.

The chain couples TRBV7-2 to TRBJ2-1; 8 bases fit TRBD2. J gave up 15 bases and V 0 bases, and 10 bases lay outside the gene matches. The germline gives CDR1 SGHTA, CDR2 FQGNSA. The length of the CDR3 is 14 residues. As DNA, the CDR3 is TGTGCCAGCAGCTTAGCGCCTCTAGCGGGTGGCGGGTTCTTC. The encoded protein is CASSLAPLAGGGFF.

V is TRBV5-1 and J is TRBJ2-7, with D possibly matching TRBD2 (6 bases). The CDR3 has 16 residues. Trimming removed 0 bases from V and 7 bases from J, with 20 bases in between. Germline CDR1 SGHRS, CDR2 YFSETQ. CDR3 sequence: CASSLGTGDYPREQYF. CDR3 in DNA: TGCGCCAGCAGCTTGGGAACGGGAGATTATCCACGAGAGCAGTACTTC.

This clone was detected only once. The V gene is TRBV7-9, the J gene TRBJ2-7, with D possibly TRBD2 on 5 matching bases. There are 13 residues in the CDR3. Germline values: CDR1 SEHNR, CDR2 FQNEAQ (reference sequence). The V end lost 0 bases, the J end lost 7 bases, and 10 bases lay between the germline ends. CDR3 nucleotides: TGTGCCAGCAGCTTAGCTACACCGGGAGAGCAGTACTTC. It translates to CASSLATPGEQYF.

V and J are TRBV18 and TRBJ1-1; D is possibly TRBD1 (6 bases). CDR3 length equals 14 residues. Between the trimmed V and J ends, which lost 2 bases and 2 bases, there was a span of 9 bases. Looked up from germline, CDR1 is KGHSH and CDR2 is LQKENI. Here the CDR3 reads CASSPYRDNTEAFF. In nucleotides, the CDR3 is TGTGCCAGCTCACCATACAGGGATAACACTGAAGCTTTCTTT. Supplemented by reference TRBV18 and TRBJ1-1, the full variable domain reads NAGVMQNPRHLVRRRGQEARLRCSPMKGHSHVYWYRQLPEEGLKFMVYLQKENIIDESGMPKERFSAEFPKEGPSILRIQQVVRGDSAAYFCASSPYRDNTEAFFGQGTRLTVV.

The rearrangement joins TRBV5-1 to TRBJ2-7; no firm D call. This CDR3 has 13 residues. The V and J ends lost 0 bases and 5 bases respectively, with 9 bases between them. Germline V gene lookup returns CDR1 SGHRS and CDR2 YFSETQ. The CDR3 loop is CASSLARLDEQYF. The CDR3, as DNA: TGCGCCAGCAGCTTGGCCAGGCTGGACGAGCAGTACTTC.

This chain connects TRBV11-2 to TRBJ1-3; D may be TRBD1 (5 bases). The V gene lost 1 base and the J gene lost 0 bases, with 10 bases spanning the gap. This CDR3 is built from 16 residues. CDR1 and CDR2 from the germline V gene are SGHAT and FQNNGV. In DNA form, the CDR3 reads TGTGCCAGCAGCTTAGTTCGGGGGTCCTCTGGAAACACCATATATTTT. Translated: CASSLVRGSSGNTIYF.

The chain recombines TRBV7-2 with TRBJ2-3; 9 bases are a match to TRBD2. CDR3 length: 17 residues. From germline, CDR1 is SGHTA and CDR2 FQGNSA. With 5 bases clipped from V and 10 bases from J, the junction kept 19 bases outside the gene matches. CDR3 nucleotides: TGTGCCAGCAGCCCACGCTTGTCTAGCGGGGCTGAGGTTTCGCAGTATTTT. Protein product: CASSPRLSSGAEVSQYF.